At least ten counts were recorded for the clone carrying this TCR beta chain. Antigen unknown. This CDR3 region has 16 residues. From germline, CDR1 is DFQATT and CDR2 SNEGSKA (reference sequence). The V end lost 3 bases, the J end lost 7 bases, and 22 bases lay between the germline ends. The data stem from a study of blood T cells in healthy people across ages. About the study: About one barcoded beta molecule per two T cells was the capture yield of template switching. Study results and caveats: TCR beta diversity per million T cells fell roughly linearly with age. Long-lived donors carried more naive CD4+ cells and greater diversity than aged donors.

Primers used in a second PCR of roughly 6 to 11 cycles were a sample-barcoded 5' primer and a J-beta primer mix. Each cDNA molecule, via a template-switch adaptor with 12 random nucleotides, was tagged. MiXCR, run by TCRdb on the 5' RACE reads, gives a single entry per CDR3 protein. This sample has 270,000 or so distinct CDR3 sequences, with roughly a quarter found just once. The sequence derives from a woman between 65 and 79 years old in good health. This rearrangement joins TRBV20-1 to TRBJ2-1; possibly TRBD2 for D (6 bases). The sequenced sample was blood. CDR3 bases: TGCAGTGCTAGGATTTTTGTCGGCGGGGCAAAAAATGAGCAGTTCTTC. It is translated as CSARIFVGGAKNEQFF.